The 24 T cell receptor beta chains reported below all come from one sample, sequenced in a study of T cells after yellow fever vaccination. TCRdb used MiXCR to reprocess the 5' RACE reads, holding one entry per CDR3 protein. Seen here are 350,000 to 450,000 distinct CDR3 sequences, roughly 20% observed once, and the top ten hold roughly a sixth. The source was PBMCs, collected before the yellow fever booster vaccination. All receptors derive from a man aged 18 to 29 who received the YFV17D yellow fever vaccine.

This clonotype showed up just a few times. The rearrangement uses TRBV11-2 and TRBJ2-5; D is unresolved. The CDR3 sequence is 14 residues long. From germline, CDR1 is SGHAT and CDR2 FQNNGV. V lost 1 base and J 1 base, leaving 7 bases between the germline ends. The DNA of the CDR3 is TGTGCCAGCAGCTTAGCCGATGTCCAAGAGACCCAGTACTTC. Translated: CASSLADVQETQYF. The whole variable domain, filled in from reference TRBV11-2 and TRBJ2-5, reads EAGVAQSPRYKIIEKRQSVAFWCNPISGHATLYWYQQILGQGPKLLIQFQNNGVVDDSQLPKDRFSAERLKGVDSTLKIQPAKLEDSAVYLCASSLADVQETQYFGPGTRLLVL.

The CDR3 DNA follows: TGTGCCAGCAGCCGAAGTAGCTCCAGCACAGATACGCAGTATTTT. Translating gives CASSRSSSSTDTQYF. The chain combines TRBV7-3 with TRBJ2-3; no reliable D call. This CDR3 is built from 15 residues. V lost 5 bases and J lost 0, with 12 bases in between. Per the germline V gene, CDR1 is SGHTA and CDR2 is FQGTGA.

The CDR3 protein is CATSDGRHGYTF. CDR3 nucleotides: TGTGCCACCAGTGATGGACGACATGGCTACACCTTC. The rearrangement joins TRBV24-1 to TRBJ1-2, with D hard to call. CDR1 and CDR2 from the germline V gene are KGHDR and SFDVKD. The germline V and J ends were trimmed by 3 bases and 6 bases, with 7 bases remaining between them. The CDR3 extends over 12 amino acids.

The CDR3 loop is CASSPAGENTEAFF. The CDR3 DNA is TGTGCCAGCTCGCCCGCAGGGGAGAACACTGAAGCTTTCTTT. The rearrangement links TRBV18 to TRBJ1-1; tentative D call: TRBD1 (6 bases). Trimming took off 6 bases at V and 1 base at J, with 12 bases between the two ends. Germline V gene sequence: CDR1 KGHSH, CDR2 LQKENI. There are 14 residues in the CDR3.

V is TRBV7-2 and J is TRBJ2-4, with D possibly matching TRBD2 (6 bases). Germline V gives CDR1 SGHTA, CDR2 FQGNSA. V lost 5 bases and J lost 7, with 15 bases in between. The CDR3 loop spans 14 amino acids. In nucleotides, the CDR3 is TGTGCCAGCAGCGCGAGGGGAGGATTGAACATTCAGTACTTC. Amino acids: CASSARGGLNIQYF.

The chain carries TRBV12-5 and TRBJ2-7; no firm D call. This CDR3 region has 12 residues. Germline CDR1 and CDR2: LGHNT and FRNRAP. Trimming took off 6 bases at V and 0 bases at J, with 6 bases between the two ends. This chain's CDR3 is CASGPTSYEQYF. The CDR3 region has the DNA TGTGCTAGTGGGCCTACCTCCTACGAGCAGTACTTC.

There are many counts of this clonotype. The rearrangement joins TRBV24-1 to TRBJ2-1, with TRBD1 identical over 9 bases. Germline V CDR1 and CDR2: KGHDR, SFDVKD. The CDR3 extends over 16 amino acids. Trimming cost V 2 bases and J 0 bases; bases outside gene matches: 1. CDR3 sequence: CATSDWGQGSYNEQFF. The CDR3 DNA is TGTGCCACCAGTGATTGGGGACAGGGCTCCTACAATGAGCAGTTCTTC.

This clonotype has only a few counts. CDR3 sequence: CASSSIGQRSNYGYTF. The CDR3 DNA sequence: TGTGCCAGCAGCTCCATCGGACAGCGGAGTAACTATGGCTACACCTTC. The genes are TRBV11-2 and TRBJ1-2; possible D gene TRBD1, 6 bases. V was pared by 4 bases and J by 1 base, with 16 bases between. This CDR3 contains 16 residues. Germline V gene lookup returns CDR1 SGHAT and CDR2 FQNNGV. Full variable domain (rest looked up from reference TRBV11-2 and TRBJ1-2): EAGVAQSPRYKIIEKRQSVAFWCNPISGHATLYWYQQILGQGPKLLIQFQNNGVVDDSQLPKDRFSAERLKGVDSTLKIQPAKLEDSAVYLCASSSIGQRSNYGYTFGSGTRLTVV.

This clonotype was detected only once. The V call is TRBV19, the J call TRBJ1-1; TRBD1 might be the D (5 bases). CDR3 size: 15 residues. V lost 4 bases and J 0 bases, leaving 12 bases between the germline ends. Germline V gene sequence: CDR1 LNHDA, CDR2 SQIVND (reference sequence). This CDR3 reads CASSRTQEMNTEAFF. CDR3 in DNA: TGTGCCAGTAGTAGGACACAGGAGATGAACACTGAAGCTTTCTTT.

The V and J genes are TRBV5-1 and TRBJ2-3; 7 bases are a match to TRBD1. Trimming at V came to 7 bases and at J to 3 bases, leaving 5 bases not matched to a gene. The CDR3 contains 13 residues. CDR1 is SGHRS and CDR2 is YFSETQ in the germline V gene. The CDR3 nucleotides are TGCGCCAGCTTCACAGGGGCAACAGATACGCAGTATTTT. This codes for CASFTGATDTQYF.

The V gene is TRBV4-1, the J gene TRBJ1-2; TRBD1 might be the D (5 bases). Germline CDR1 MGHRA, CDR2 YSYEKL. V lost 0 bases and J 5 bases, leaving 10 bases between the germline ends. This CDR3 region has 14 residues. CDR3 loop: CASSQEDWGYGYTF. In DNA form, the CDR3 reads TGCGCCAGCAGCCAAGAAGATTGGGGGTATGGCTACACCTTC.

This rearrangement joins TRBV5-1 to TRBJ2-5, with D possibly TRBD2 on 5 matching bases. This CDR3 spans 15 amino acids. Germline assignment: CDR1 SGHRS and CDR2 YFSETQ. V was cut by 0 bases and J by 4 bases, with 13 bases left in between. The CDR3 here is CASSLGPGIPETQYF. The CDR3 nucleotides are TGCGCCAGCAGCTTGGGGCCCGGGATCCCAGAGACCCAGTACTTC.

This clonotype was seen only a few times. The chain recombines TRBV9 with TRBJ2-1; D tentatively fits TRBD1 or TRBD2 (5 bases each). The CDR3 sequence is 15 residues long. Trimming removed 3 bases at V and 0 bases at J, with 10 bases between. Germline assignment: CDR1 SGDLS and CDR2 YYNGEE. The CDR3 reads CASSGPGSSYNEQFF. The CDR3 DNA reads TGTGCCAGCAGCGGCCCAGGGAGCTCCTACAATGAGCAGTTCTTC.

This clonotype was seen more than once but under ten times. The chain links TRBV6-2 or TRBV6-3 to TRBJ2-3, with 9 bases that match TRBD2. V was clipped by 6 bases and J by 1 base; unmatched bases: 8. The germline gives CDR1 MNHEY, CDR2 SVGEGT. This CDR3 region has 16 residues. Here the CDR3 DNA reads TGTGCCAGCAGCATCCGCGGGGGGGCCGGCACAGATACGCAGTATTTT. Translation: CASSIRGGAGTDTQYF.

This clonotype was detected only a few times. Written as DNA, the CDR3 is TGTGCCAGCAGTACTAATCCCCTGCTCAATGAGCAGTTCTTC. Amino acid sequence: CASSTNPLLNEQFF. The J gene is TRBJ2-1, the V gene TRBV28; D gene unclear. Germline V gives CDR1 MDHEN, CDR2 SYDVKM. This CDR3 has 14 amino acids. Trimming took 5 bases from V and 6 from J, leaving 14 bases between them.

This clonotype was observed a handful of times. Here the CDR3 reads CASSPRDRGFQETQYF. The DNA of the CDR3 is TGTGCCAGCAGCCCCCGGGACAGGGGTTTCCAAGAGACCCAGTACTTC. V usage is TRBV11-2 and J usage is TRBJ2-5, with TRBD1 matching 10 bases. The length of the CDR3 is 16 residues. V lost 5 bases and J lost 1; bases outside the gene matches: 7. The germline CDR1 and CDR2 sequences are SGHAT and FQNNGV.

The J gene is TRBJ2-1, the V gene TRBV7-2; a weak D match, TRBD1 (7 bases). This CDR3 region has 18 residues. The germline V gene has CDR1 SGHTA and CDR2 FQGNSA. V lost 1 base, J lost 8 bases, and 24 bases lay in between. The chain's CDR3 is CASSLDSSRSRGDYEQFF. CDR3 sequence (DNA): TGTGCCAGCAGCTTAGACTCTAGTCGGTCCAGGGGGGACTATGAGCAGTTCTTC.

This clonotype occurred many times. V is TRBV12-3 or TRBV12-4 and J is TRBJ2-1; 10 bases align to TRBD2. The V gene end was trimmed by 6 bases and the J gene end by 4 bases; junction bases not matched to a gene: 3. The CDR3 has 14 residues. In DNA form, the CDR3 reads TGTGCCAGCAGGCTAGCGGGGGAGTACAATGAGCAGTTCTTC. Its translation: CASRLAGEYNEQFF.

V gene TRBV15 combines with J gene TRBJ2-3; TRBD1 matches at 8 bases. Germline loops: CDR1 LNHNV, CDR2 YYDKDF (reference sequence). V lost 5 bases, J lost 11 bases, and 3 bases stayed unmatched. This CDR3 has 11 residues. The CDR3 sequence is CATSVQGGQYF. CDR3 DNA sequence: TGTGCCACCAGCGTACAGGGGGGGCAGTATTTT.

This clonotype was counted only a few times. This chain joins TRBV28 and TRBJ1-5; no clear D. The CDR3 is 14 amino acids. Germline lookup yields CDR1 MDHEN and CDR2 SYDVKM. The ends were cut back, 4 bases at V and 0 bases at J, with 7 bases in the middle. The CDR3: CASSSGGSNQPQHF. The CDR3 DNA is TGTGCCAGCAGTTCAGGAGGTAGCAATCAGCCCCAGCATTTT.

The chain employs TRBV3-1 and TRBJ2-3; D is possibly TRBD2 (6 bases). The germline CDR1 and CDR2 sequences are LGHDT and YNNKEL (reference sequence). V lost 0 bases and J lost 6, with 19 bases in between. The CDR3 contains 17 residues. CDR3 DNA sequence: TGTGCCAGCAGCCAAGAAGAGGTGAGGGAGACTAGGGATACGCAGTATTTT. This gives the protein CASSQEEVRETRDTQYF.

The chain employs TRBV12-3 or TRBV12-4 and TRBJ1-4; TRBD1 matches 7 bases. This CDR3 comprises 16 residues. The V and J ends lost 8 bases and 3 bases, in that order; junction bases with no gene match: 12. The CDR3 here is CASSYYRGPPNEKLFF. CDR3 sequence (DNA): TGTGCCAGCTCGTATTATAGGGGGCCACCTAATGAAAAACTGTTTTTT.

DNA of the CDR3: TGCGCCAGCAGTGAGGCCCGACAGGGACAAGAGACCCAGTACTTC. Its translation: CASSEARQGQETQYF. The V gene is TRBV10-2, the J gene TRBJ2-5, with TRBD1 matching over 7 bases. V was clipped by 2 bases and J by 2 bases; unmatched bases: 5. Per germline, CDR1 WSHSY and CDR2 SAAADI. CDR3 length equals 15 residues.

In this sample, this clonotype turned up a few times. The V call is TRBV18, the J call TRBJ2-2; no clear D gene. The CDR3 runs to 15 residues. Per the germline V gene, CDR1 is KGHSH and CDR2 is LQKENI. Trimming left V 2 bases short and J 2 bases short, with 9 bases between. CDR3 in amino acids: CASSPGRTNTGELFF. The DNA for the CDR3 is TGTGCCAGCTCACCAGGACGGACCAACACCGGGGAGCTGTTTTTT. The full variable domain, rest sourced from reference TRBV18 and TRBJ2-2, is NAGVMQNPRHLVRRRGQEARLRCSPMKGHSHVYWYRQLPEEGLKFMVYLQKENIIDESGMPKERFSAEFPKEGPSILRIQQVVRGDSAAYFCASSPGRTNTGELFFGEGSRLTVL.